One and the same sample provided the 25 T cell receptor beta chains below, sequenced in a study of vaccination and CD4 T cells after COVID-19. Cultured CD4+ T-cell DNA underwent Oncomine TCR Beta short-read sequencing. TCRdb reanalysed the PCR reads using MiXCR and keeps one entry per CDR3 protein. The data show 5,500 to 8,000 distinct CDR3 sequences, about three quarters seen once. As to treatment: approximately 9-day PBMC culture with coronavirus spike peptide pools or control peptides (ViraFEST assay). The antigens of these receptors remain unknown. Sequenced input: CD4+ T cells from blood, cultured in vitro. The receptor source for this set is a human donor who had recovered from COVID-19.

The rearrangement uses TRBV19 and TRBJ1-1, with D perhaps TRBD1 (5 bases). The CDR3 covers 13 residues. The V gene's germline CDR1 is LNHDA and CDR2 SQIVND (reference sequence). V shed 2 bases and J shed 4 bases, with 8 bases lying between them. The CDR3 spells CASSITGLTEAFF. The CDR3 DNA reads TGTGCCAGTAGTATAACGGGGCTCACTGAAGCTTTCTTT.

The chain combines TRBV4-2 with TRBJ1-4; weak D call: TRBD1 (5 bases). V was trimmed by 8 bases and J by 8 bases, leaving 9 bases between them. This CDR3 has 11 amino acids. Germline CDR1 LGHNA, CDR2 YNFKEQ. CDR3 protein: CASGTQEKLFF. DNA for the CDR3: TGTGCCAGCGGGACCCAGGAAAAACTGTTTTTT.

V gene TRBV20-1 combines with J gene TRBJ1-6, with TRBD1 as a possible D gene (5 bases). V lost 3 bases and J lost 10, with 19 bases in between. The CDR3 covers 15 residues. The germline gives CDR1 DFQATT, CDR2 SNEGSKA (reference sequence). DNA for the CDR3: TGCAGTGCTAGTACGTCATACGCCCAGGGATCACCCCTCCACTTT. Its translation is CSASTSYAQGSPLHF.

This clonotype is medium-sized. The chain's CDR3 is CSVVRERGTGELFF. CDR3 coding DNA: TGCAGCGTTGTGAGGGAGCGGGGCACCGGGGAGCTGTTTTTT. V is TRBV29-1 and J is TRBJ2-2; 7 nucleotides match TRBD2. The V segment lost 4 bases and the J segment 4 bases; nucleotides outside the gene matches: 6. Germline-derived CDR1 and CDR2 are SQVTM and ANQGSEA. The CDR3 sequence is 14 residues long.

The V and J genes are TRBV20-1 and TRBJ2-1; D is unresolved. The CDR3 runs 14 residues. Trimming left V 0 bases short and J 7 bases short, with 13 bases between. Germline V gene sequence: CDR1 DFQATT, CDR2 SNEGSKA (reference sequence). The CDR3: CSARDASAVNEQFF. CDR3 coding DNA: TGCAGTGCTAGAGACGCCAGCGCGGTAAATGAGCAGTTCTTC.

The chain couples TRBV19 to TRBJ1-5; no clear D. CDR3 size: 12 residues. The germline V gene encodes CDR1 LNHDA and CDR2 SQIVND (reference sequence). V dropped 1 base and J dropped 5 bases, with 3 bases sitting between them. CDR3 sequence reads: CASSIGDQPQHF. The CDR3 coding sequence is TGTGCCAGTAGTATAGGAGATCAGCCCCAGCATTTT.

The V and J genes are TRBV19 and TRBJ1-5; D is perhaps TRBD1 (6 bases). Trimming took 6 bases from V and 4 from J, leaving 13 bases between them. Germline V gene sequence: CDR1 LNHDA, CDR2 SQIVND (reference sequence). This CDR3 has 14 amino acids. In DNA form, the CDR3 reads TGTGCCAGTAGCCCCAGGGGCTCTAATCAGCCCCAGCATTTT. Protein product: CASSPRGSNQPQHF.

V is TRBV15 and J is TRBJ2-5; D remains ambiguous. The CDR3 sequence is 13 residues long. Germline values: CDR1 LNHNV, CDR2 YYDKDF (reference sequence). Trimming took 1 base from V and 2 from J, leaving 5 bases between them. The CDR3 sequence is CATSRGPQETQYF. The CDR3 DNA reads TGTGCCACCAGCAGAGGGCCACAAGAGACCCAGTACTTC.

Here the CDR3 DNA reads TGTGCCAGCAGTGCGGGACTCCCAAGGGATTCACCCCTCCACTTT. Residues: CASSAGLPRDSPLHF. This rearrangement joins TRBV6-1 to TRBJ1-6; D perhaps matches TRBD1 (5 bases). CDR3 size: 15 residues. With 4 bases removed from V and 8 bases from J, the gap between germline ends came to 15 bases. The germline gives CDR1 MNHNS, CDR2 SASEGT.

The V call is TRBV20-1, the J call TRBJ2-7; the D is unclear. Germline CDR1 reads DFQATT; CDR2 reads SNEGSKA (reference sequence). V was clipped by 5 bases and J by 2 bases, with 7 bases between them. CDR3 length equals 11 residues. In DNA, the CDR3 is TGCAGTGCTCCTGAGACCTACGAGCAGTACTTC. This gives the protein CSAPETYEQYF.

This clonotype was observed a few times. Written as DNA, the CDR3 is TGTGCCAGCAGTTCGTCGGGACTCCACAATTCACCCCTCCACTTT. Protein product: CASSSSGLHNSPLHF. This chain links TRBV6-2 or TRBV6-3 with TRBJ1-6, with TRBD1 as a possible D gene (5 bases). From germline, CDR1 is MNHEY and CDR2 SVGEGT. Trimming took off 4 bases at V and 7 bases at J, with 14 bases between the two ends. The CDR3 is 15 residues long.

This chain joins TRBV19 and TRBJ2-6; the D gene is possibly TRBD2 (7 bases). Germline CDR1 is LNHDA and CDR2 is SQIVND (reference sequence). The CDR3 loop spans 16 amino acids. V gave up 3 bases and J gave up 2 bases, with 11 bases separating them. CDR3 residues: CASSITGGAGANVLTF. CDR3 DNA: TGTGCCAGTAGTATTACGGGGGGCGCTGGGGCCAACGTCCTGACTTTC.

V and J are TRBV6-1 and TRBJ1-5, with D tentatively TRBD1 (6 bases). The germline V gene has CDR1 MNHNS and CDR2 SASEGT. Trimming shortened V by 7 bases and J by 4 bases, and 8 bases separated the two germline ends. The CDR3 runs to 12 residues. CDR3 in DNA: TGTGCCAGCAATACAGGGAATCAGCCCCAGCATTTT. This gives the protein CASNTGNQPQHF.

This chain joins TRBV2 and TRBJ2-1, with D tentatively TRBD2 (6 bases). V dropped 9 bases and J dropped 8 bases, with 14 bases sitting between them. In germline, CDR1 is SNHLY, CDR2 FYNNEI. The CDR3 contains 12 residues. This CDR3 reads CARRLGGDEQFF. CDR3 nucleotide sequence: TGTGCCAGAAGACTAGGTGGAGATGAGCAGTTCTTC.

Here the CDR3 DNA reads TGTGCCAGCGGCCTGTTAAGGGAGGCAACTGAAGCTTTCTTT. As protein: CASGLLREATEAFF. This rearrangement joins TRBV7-2 to TRBJ1-1; D ambiguous. From germline, CDR1 is SGHTA and CDR2 FQGNSA. CDR3 size: 14 residues. Trimming removed 8 bases at V and 5 bases at J, with 18 bases between.

CDR3 sequence: CASREGLHQPQHF. In nucleotides, the CDR3 is TGTGCCAGCAGAGAGGGTCTGCATCAGCCCCAGCATTTT. The genes are TRBV28 and TRBJ1-5, with D unresolved. Germline lookup yields CDR1 MDHEN and CDR2 SYDVKM. This CDR3 region has 13 residues. The V end was cut by 6 bases, the J end by 5 bases, with 11 bases between.

The genes are TRBV20-1 and TRBJ2-2; D possibly uses TRBD1 or TRBD2 (5 bases each). Germline assignment: CDR1 DFQATT and CDR2 SNEGSKA (reference sequence). This CDR3 is 15 amino acids long. V was cut by 0 bases and J by 3 bases, with 11 bases left in between. CDR3 bases: TGCAGTGCTAGAGAACCGGGACCTTACACCGGGGAGCTGTTTTTT. It yields the protein CSAREPGPYTGELFF.

V and J are TRBV7-2 and TRBJ2-7, with D perhaps given as TRBD1 or TRBD2 (5 bases each). Trimming shortened V by 2 bases and J by 7 bases, and 18 bases separated the two germline ends. CDR3 length equals 15 residues. Germline loops: CDR1 SGHTA, CDR2 FQGNSA. The CDR3 DNA reads TGTGCCAGCAGCTTATCCCCCCCCGGGACCGGAGAGCAGTACTTC. Its protein product is CASSLSPPGTGEQYF.

The chain combines TRBV20-1 with TRBJ1-1, with D hard to call. CDR3 length: 16 residues. V shed 3 bases and J shed 0 bases, with 17 bases lying between them. Germline V gene data show CDR1 as DFQATT and CDR2 as SNEGSKA (reference sequence). The CDR3 sequence is CSASSEERALNTEAFF. CDR3 DNA sequence: TGCAGTGCTAGCTCGGAGGAGAGGGCGTTGAACACTGAAGCTTTCTTT.

V usage is TRBV20-1 and J usage is TRBJ2-2, with D maybe TRBD2 (6 bases). V was clipped by 2 bases and J by 1 base, with 11 bases between them. The germline gives CDR1 DFQATT, CDR2 SNEGSKA (reference sequence). The CDR3 runs 15 residues. This CDR3 reads CSARPLGGNTGELFF. The CDR3, as DNA: TGCAGTGCTAGACCGCTCGGGGGGAACACCGGGGAGCTGTTTTTT.

This clonotype showed up just a few times. This chain joins TRBV20-1 and TRBJ1-1; maybe TRBD1 (5 bases). The CDR3 spans 14 residues. Trimming stripped 3 bases from V and 6 bases from J, with 17 bases between. Germline assignment: CDR1 DFQATT and CDR2 SNEGSKA (reference sequence). CDR3: CSARGPDRGPEAFF. The CDR3 DNA reads as TGCAGTGCTAGGGGCCCCGACAGAGGCCCTGAAGCTTTCTTT.

The chain couples TRBV20-1 to TRBJ1-6; D is undetermined. The ends were cut back, 5 bases at V and 6 bases at J, with 8 bases in the middle. This CDR3 region has 12 residues. Germline V lookup: CDR1 DFQATT, CDR2 SNEGSKA (reference sequence). In DNA form, the CDR3 reads TGCAGTGCTGCAAACCCTAATTCACCCCTCCACTTT. It specifies CSAANPNSPLHF.

The V and J genes are TRBV15 and TRBJ2-7, with 8 positions matching TRBD2. The germline gives CDR1 LNHNV, CDR2 YYDKDF (reference sequence). Germline trimming cut 3 bases from V and 1 base from J; bases unmatched to any gene: 5. The CDR3 extends over 15 amino acids. In nucleotides, the CDR3 is TGTGCCACCAGCAGGGGTGGACTAGCATCCTACGAGCAGTACTTC. Translated, it gives CATSRGGLASYEQYF.

J is TRBJ1-3 and V is TRBV7-6; D might be TRBD1 (5 bases). V lost 2 bases to trimming and J lost 2 bases, with 10 bases between them. This CDR3 spans 15 amino acids. The germline V gene has CDR1 SGHVS and CDR2 FNYEAQ. The CDR3 DNA reads as TGTGCCAGCAGCTTACAGGGAGGAACTGGAAACACCATATATTTT. It translates to CASSLQGGTGNTIYF.

The gene calls are TRBV10-3 and TRBJ2-7; 13 bases are a match to TRBD2. This CDR3 is built from 15 residues. V was clipped by 4 bases and J by 3 bases; unmatched bases: 3. Germline V CDR1 and CDR2: ENHRY, SYGVKD. The chain's CDR3 is CAISALAGGNYEQYF. DNA of the CDR3: TGTGCCATCAGTGCACTAGCGGGAGGGAACTACGAGCAGTACTTC.